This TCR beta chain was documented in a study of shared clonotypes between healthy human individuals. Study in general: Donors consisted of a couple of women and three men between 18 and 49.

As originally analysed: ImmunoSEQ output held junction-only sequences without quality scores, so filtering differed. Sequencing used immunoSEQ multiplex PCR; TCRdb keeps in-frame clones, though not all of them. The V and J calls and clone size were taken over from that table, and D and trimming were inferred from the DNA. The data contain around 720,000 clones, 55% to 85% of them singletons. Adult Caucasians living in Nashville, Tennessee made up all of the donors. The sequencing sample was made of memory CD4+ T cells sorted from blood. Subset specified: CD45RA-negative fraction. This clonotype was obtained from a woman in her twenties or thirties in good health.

CDR3 sequence reads: CASSVGEGQANLRGYTF. The CDR3 DNA reads as TGTGCCAGCAGCGTAGGGGAAGGACAGGCTAACCTTCGGGGCTACACCTTC. The J gene is TRBJ1-2, the V gene TRBV9; TRBD1 matches 7 bases. The CDR3 sequence is 17 residues long. The germline V gene encodes CDR1 SGDLS and CDR2 YYNGEE. V was pared by 0 bases and J by 8 bases, with 16 bases of the junction left unmatched.